This is a list of T cell receptor beta chains from one sample in a study of blood T cell repertoires in COVID-19. Assay used: immunoSEQ multiplex PCR; TCRdb lists only in-frame clones, some missing. The sample includes under 50,000 clones, over 80% of them seen just once. Material: peripheral blood. The receptor source for this set is a human donor in a cohort sampled during active COVID-19. Each CDR3 is given with its conserved first and last residue. D genes are given only for firm matches. The size field is filled for only some rows; it gives once, few, many or a size class.

.	TRBV28	TRBJ2-1	.	TGTGCCAGCAGCTTACACCCGAGCTCCTACAATGAGCAGTTCTTC	CASSLHPSSYNEQFF
.	TRBV30	TRBJ1-2	.	TGTGCCTGGAGTCCGGGTCGGTATGGCTACACCTTC	CAWSPGRYGYTF
.	TRBV7-2	TRBJ1-4	.	TGTGCCAACAGCCCCGACATTGCAACTAATGAAAAACTGTTTTTT	CANSPDIATNEKLFF
.	TRBV4-1	TRBJ1-4	.	TGCGCCAGCAGCTTACGGGGGGGTGAAAAACTGTTTTTT	CASSLRGGEKLFF
TRBD1	TRBV25-1	TRBJ2-7	.	TGTGCCAGCACCAGAAACAGGGGACAATCCTACGAGCAGTACTTC	CASTRNRGQSYEQYF
TRBD1	TRBV7-2	TRBJ1-4	.	TGTGCCAGCAGCGACCGGGAGGGGGCTATCACAACTAATGAAAAACTGTTTTTT	CASSDREGAITTNEKLFF
TRBD1	TRBV4-3	TRBJ2-4	few	TGCGCCAGCAGCCAAGAGTGGCAGGGGGAAAACATTCAGTACTTC	CASSQEWQGENIQYF
.	TRBV10-3	TRBJ1-1	.	TGTGCCATCAGTGGCAGACAGCACACTGAAGCTTTCTTT	CAISGRQHTEAFF
TRBD2	TRBV4-1	TRBJ2-5	once	TGCGCCAGCAGCCCCCGACTAGCGGGGGCCCCAGAGACCCAGTACTTC	CASSPRLAGAPETQYF
TRBD1	TRBV2	TRBJ2-7	once	TGTGCCAGCAGTGAGAGATGGCCTGGACAGGAGACCTACGAGCAGTACTTC	CASSERWPGQETYEQYF
TRBD2	TRBV3-1/TRBV3-2	TRBJ2-1	.	TGTGCCAGCAGCCCACAAGACCTTCTAGCGGGGTACAATGAGCAGTTCTTC	CASSPQDLLAGYNEQFF
TRBD2	TRBV6-2/TRBV6-3	TRBJ2-1	once	TGTGCCAGCAGTTACTCTTCGGGGACCAGCGGGAGGGCGATGGGAAATGAGCAGTTCTTC	CASSYSSGTSGRAMGNEQFF
TRBD1	TRBV19	TRBJ2-1	.	TGTGCCAGTTCGGACAGGGGGATGGGGAATGAGCAGTTCTTC	CASSDRGMGNEQFF
.	TRBV18	TRBJ1-1	.	TGTGCCAGCTCATCTAACAGGGTACGCACGGACACTGAAGCTTTCTTT	CASSSNRVRTDTEAFF
.	TRBV6-1	TRBJ1-6	.	TGTGCCAGCAGCGAAAGCAGGGGTTTTTCCTATAATTCACCCCTCCACTTT	CASSESRGFSYNSPLHF
TRBD1	TRBV10-3	TRBJ1-2	.	TGTGCCATCAGTGAAGGAACTACAGGGGGAACGGATGGCTACACCTTC	CAISEGTTGGTDGYTF
TRBD1	TRBV7-6	TRBJ1-2	.	TGTGCCAGCAGCCTACAGGGGATAGAGGGCTACACCTTC	CASSLQGIEGYTF
.	TRBV2	TRBJ2-1	.	TGTGCCAGCAGTGGACAAGTTGCCTACAATGAGCAGTTCTTC	CASSGQVAYNEQFF
TRBD2	TRBV4-1	TRBJ2-3	.	TGCGCCAGCAGCCAAGTTGCGGGGGGGGTCACAGATACGCAGTATTTT	CASSQVAGGVTDTQYF
.	TRBV6-4	TRBJ2-2	.	TGTGCCAGCAGTGCCGAACTAGCCGGGGAGCTGTTTTTT	CASSAELAGELFF
.	TRBV7-6	TRBJ1-2	few	TGTGCCAGCAGCCCCACAAGAGGGAATCGTGGCTACACCTTC	CASSPTRGNRGYTF
.	TRBV25-1	TRBJ2-3	.	TGTGCCAGCAGTGATCACGGACTCTCAGATACGCAGTATTTT	CASSDHGLSDTQYF
.	TRBV6-1	TRBJ1-6	once	TGTGCCAGCAGTGAAGCTGGCGTAGGGAGTAATTCACCCCTCCACTTT	CASSEAGVGSNSPLHF
TRBD1	TRBV2	TRBJ1-2	once	TGTGCCAGCAGCTTAAAACAGGGGGCGAGCGGCTATGGCTACACCTTC	CASSLKQGASGYGYTF
TRBD2	TRBV2	TRBJ2-1	.	TGTGCCAGCAGTGTCCGGCCGGGACTAGCGGGGGGGGAGCAGTTCTTC	CASSVRPGLAGGEQFF
.	TRBV6-5	TRBJ2-7	.	TGTGCCAGCAAGAGGACCTACGAGCAGTACTTC	CASKRTYEQYF
.	TRBV18	TRBJ2-1	.	TGTGCCAGCTCACCGGAGACTGGTACAATGAAGCAGTTCTTC	CASSPETGTMKQFF
TRBD2	TRBV3-1/TRBV3-2	TRBJ2-3	.	TGTGCCAGCAGCCAAGGGCTAGCGGGGGGGCCGGGTACGCAGTATTTT	CASSQGLAGGPGTQYF
TRBD2	TRBV6-6	TRBJ2-1	.	TGTGCCAGCAGGCGACTAGCGGGTTACAATGAGCAGTTCTTC	CASRRLAGYNEQFF
.	TRBV7-9	TRBJ2-3	.	TGTGCCAGCAGCTTAGGGGCCAGCCGCATGGTGGGAGATACGCAGTATTTT	CASSLGASRMVGDTQYF
TRBD1	TRBV27	TRBJ2-7	.	TGTGCCAGCAGTTTCTCGGACAGGAAATACGAGCAGTACTTC	CASSFSDRKYEQYF
.	TRBV23-1	TRBJ2-4	.	TGCGCCAGCAGTCAACCTCATCCCGCGGCCAGAGCCAACAAAAACATTCAGTACTTC	CASSQPHPAARANKNIQYF
.	TRBV29-1	TRBJ2-5	.	TGCAGCGCGTACGGGGGTTTGGGAGAGACCCAGTACTTC	CSAYGGLGETQYF
TRBD2	TRBV9	TRBJ2-3	.	TGTGCCAGCAGCGGGGAGGGCAGCACAGATACGCAGTATTTT	CASSGEGSTDTQYF
TRBD1	TRBV19	TRBJ2-5	.	TGTGCCAGTAGTCCCGGACAGGGTACTTTGGAGACCCAGTACTTC	CASSPGQGTLETQYF
TRBD2	TRBV24-1	TRBJ2-1	.	TGTGCCACCAGTGATGGACTAGCCCAATTCTACAATGAGCAGTTCTTC	CATSDGLAQFYNEQFF